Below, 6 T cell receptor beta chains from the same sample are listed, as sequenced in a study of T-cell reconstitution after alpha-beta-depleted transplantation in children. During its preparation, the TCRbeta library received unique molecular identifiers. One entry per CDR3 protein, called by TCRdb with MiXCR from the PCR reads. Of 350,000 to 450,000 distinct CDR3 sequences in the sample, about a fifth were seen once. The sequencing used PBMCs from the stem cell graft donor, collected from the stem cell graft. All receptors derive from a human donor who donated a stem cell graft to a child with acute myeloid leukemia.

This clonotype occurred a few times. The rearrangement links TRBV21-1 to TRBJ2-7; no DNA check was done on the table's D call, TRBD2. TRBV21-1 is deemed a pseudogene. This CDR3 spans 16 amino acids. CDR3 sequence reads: CASSKWRQAQSYEQYF. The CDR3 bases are TGTGCCAGCAGCAAATGGAGGCAGGCTCAATCCTACGAGCAGTACTTC.

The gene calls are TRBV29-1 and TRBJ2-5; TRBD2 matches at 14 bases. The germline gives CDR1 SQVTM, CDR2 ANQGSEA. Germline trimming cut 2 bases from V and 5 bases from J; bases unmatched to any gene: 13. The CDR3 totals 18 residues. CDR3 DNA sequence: TGCAGCGTTGAATCAACCGGGACTAGCGGGAGTCCTCCGGAGACCCAGTACTTC. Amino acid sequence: CSVESTGTSGSPPETQYF.

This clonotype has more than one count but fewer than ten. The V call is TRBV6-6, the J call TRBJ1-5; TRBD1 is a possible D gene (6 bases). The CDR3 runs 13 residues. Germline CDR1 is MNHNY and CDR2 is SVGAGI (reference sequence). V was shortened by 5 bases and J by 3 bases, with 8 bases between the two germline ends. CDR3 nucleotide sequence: TGTGCCAGCAGTGGGGACATCAATCAGCCCCAGCATTTT. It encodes CASSGDINQPQHF.

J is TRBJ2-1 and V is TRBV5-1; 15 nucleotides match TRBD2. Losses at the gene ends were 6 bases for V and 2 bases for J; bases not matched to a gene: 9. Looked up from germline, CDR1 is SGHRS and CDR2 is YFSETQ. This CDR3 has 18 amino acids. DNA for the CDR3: TGCGCCAGCATCACCGGACTAGCGGGAGGGATAACCTACAATGAGCAGTTCTTC. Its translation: CASITGLAGGITYNEQFF. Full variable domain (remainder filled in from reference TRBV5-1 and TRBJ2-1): KAGVTQTPRYLIKTRGQQVTLSCSPISGHRSVSWYQQTPGQGLQFLFEYFSETQRNKGNFPGRFSGRQFSNSRSEMNVSTLELGDSALYLCASITGLAGGITYNEQFFGPGTRLTVL.

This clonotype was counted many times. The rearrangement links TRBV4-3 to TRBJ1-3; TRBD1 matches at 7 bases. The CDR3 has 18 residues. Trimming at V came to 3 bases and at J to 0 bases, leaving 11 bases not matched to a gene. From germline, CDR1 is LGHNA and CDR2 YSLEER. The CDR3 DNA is TGCGCCAGCAGCCATGGCGGGACAGCCTCGAACTCTGGAAACACCATATATTTT. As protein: CASSHGGTASNSGNTIYF.

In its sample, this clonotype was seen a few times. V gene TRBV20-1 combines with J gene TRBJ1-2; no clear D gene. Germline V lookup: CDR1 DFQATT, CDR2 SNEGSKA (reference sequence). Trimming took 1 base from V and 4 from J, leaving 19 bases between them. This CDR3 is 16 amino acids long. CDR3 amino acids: CSARAARPEQLYGYTF. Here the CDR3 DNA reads TGCAGTGCTAGAGCAGCCCGGCCCGAACAACTCTATGGCTACACCTTC.